The 30 T cell receptor beta chains below were found in one sample sequenced in a study of T cells in Graves' hyperthyroidism and ophthalmopathy. Using RNA transcripts as the source, TCR beta CDR3 regions were amplified. Primed by the HTBI set, a first-round RT-PCR was run on the TCR CDR3. TCRdb processed the multiplex PCR reads anew with MiXCR; each CDR3 protein has one entry. The table lists around 720,000 distinct CDR3 sequences, 30% to 40% of them singletons, with 30% to 40% in the top ten. Sequenced sample: blood. These TCRs come from a woman aged 40 to 50 with Graves' hyperthyroidism.

This chain connects TRBV7-8 to TRBJ2-5, with 7 bases aligning to TRBD2. Germline CDR1 and CDR2: SGHVS and FQNEAQ. The CDR3 extends over 15 amino acids. The CDR3 DNA sequence: TGTGCTAGACCACCCCGGACTAGGACAAAAGAGACCCAGTACTTC. Residues: CARPPRTRTKETQYF.

There are many counts of this clonotype. The V and J genes are TRBV7-2 and TRBJ1-5; D remains ambiguous. The ends were cut back, 3 bases at V and 5 bases at J, with 5 bases in the middle. The CDR3 totals 12 residues. Germline V gives CDR1 SGHTA, CDR2 FQGNSA. Written as DNA, the CDR3 is TGTGCCAGCAGCTTCGGAGATCAGCCCCAGCATTTT. Amino acids: CASSFGDQPQHF.

This clonotype was found many times. The genes are TRBV7-2 and TRBJ2-7; TRBD1 agrees at 8 bases. The CDR3 extends over 15 amino acids. Germline V CDR1 and CDR2: SGHTA, FQGNSA. Trimming at V came to 1 base and at J to 6 bases, leaving 8 bases not matched to a gene. The CDR3 spells CASSLDPGQVREQYF. The CDR3 DNA reads TGTGCCAGCAGCTTAGATCCGGGACAGGTCCGCGAGCAGTACTTC.

In this sample, this clonotype turned up many times. This chain joins TRBV12-3 or TRBV12-4 and TRBJ1-1; D is undetermined. Trimming pared 5 bases from V and 1 base from J, leaving 11 bases between. The CDR3 contains 14 residues. The CDR3 sequence is CASSIDNGNTEAFF. The CDR3 DNA reads as TGTGCCAGCAGTATAGACAACGGGAACACTGAAGCTTTCTTT.

The chain is built from TRBV12-3 or TRBV12-4 and TRBJ2-3; D gene ambiguous. CDR3 length: 13 amino acids. Trimming took off 5 bases at V and 2 bases at J, with 8 bases between the two ends. The CDR3 protein is CASSLQTTDTQYF. CDR3 nucleotide sequence: TGTGCCAGCAGTCTTCAAACCACAGATACGCAGTATTTT.

This clonotype was observed a single time. The chain links TRBV7-2 to TRBJ1-2, with 9 bases lining up with TRBD1. The trim removed 5 bases at V and 7 bases at J, leaving 14 bases unmatched. The CDR3 length is 16 residues. Per germline, CDR1 SGHTA and CDR2 FQGNSA. The CDR3 spells CASSHGRTGAPSGYTF. The CDR3 bases are TGTGCCAGCAGCCACGGAAGGACAGGGGCTCCATCTGGCTACACCTTC.

Of note for this clonotype: A much larger clone is a single base away; this may be a read error. The gene calls are TRBV29-1 and TRBJ1-1; D may be TRBD1 (5 bases). The germline gives CDR1 SQVTM, CDR2 ANQGSEA. The CDR3 extends over 11 amino acids. V dropped 5 bases and J dropped 10 bases, with 14 bases sitting between them. In nucleotides, the CDR3 is TGCAGCGTTCGCGCGGGGCACGGAGCTTTCTTT. As protein: CSVRAGHGAFF. Looking up the rest from reference TRBV29-1 and TRBJ1-1 gives the full variable domain: SAVISQKPSRDICQRGTSLTIQCQVDSQVTMMFWYRQQPGQSLTLIATANQGSEATYESGFVIDKFPISRPNLTFSTLTVSNMSPEDSSIYLCSVRAGHGAFFGQGTRLTVV.

The table lists this clonotype with many counts. This sequence joins TRBV20-1 and TRBJ2-5, with a weak D call TRBD2 (7 bases). Germline V CDR1 and CDR2: DFQATT, SNEGSKA (reference sequence). The CDR3 length is 13 residues. Trimming pared 5 bases from V and 7 bases from J, leaving 17 bases between. CDR3 coding DNA: TGCAGTGCTGGGGGGCCTTGGGGGGGGACCCAGTACTTC. Translated, it gives CSAGGPWGGTQYF.

Details on this clonotype: Just one base apart from a much larger clone, this may be a read error. The chain joins TRBV25-1 to TRBJ1-5; D gene uncertain. The CDR3 is made up of 13 amino acids. Germline-derived CDR1 and CDR2 are MGHDK and SYGVNS. CDR3 loop: CACSPPGNQPQHF. The CDR3 coding sequence is TGTGCCTGCAGTCCCCCGGGCAATCAGCCCCAGCATTTT.

This clonotype was counted many times. The rearrangement uses TRBV2 and TRBJ1-1; D is perhaps TRBD1 (6 bases). The CDR3 length is 15 residues. CDR1 and CDR2 from the germline V gene are SNHLY and FYNNEI. V lost 6 bases and J 1 base, leaving 15 bases between the germline ends. In DNA form, the CDR3 reads TGTGCCAGCAGGCGATCCGGGACAACGAACACTGAAGCTTTCTTT. It codes for CASRRSGTTNTEAFF.

Concerning this clonotype itself: At one end, the junction sequence differs from germline, possibly due to a read error. This rearrangement joins TRBV7-8 to TRBJ1-2; TRBD1 aligns across 9 bases. The CDR3 is 15 residues long. CDR1 and CDR2 from the germline V gene are SGHVS and FQNEAQ. The CDR3 loop reads CANSSNRGLYYGYTF. The CDR3 region has the DNA TGTGCCAACAGCTCGAACAGGGGGCTGTACTATGGCTACACCTTC.

This clonotype appeared a few times. The chain has TRBV2 and TRBJ2-3, with 8 bases fitting TRBD2. Germline V gene lookup returns CDR1 SNHLY and CDR2 FYNNEI. The CDR3 length is 12 residues. The V and J ends lost 7 bases and 15 bases, in that order; junction bases with no gene match: 12. The CDR3 loop is CASTVRRGESYF. The CDR3, as DNA: TGTGCCAGCACCGTGCGGCGGGGGGAATCTTATTTT.

Concerning this clonotype: A much larger clone lies a single base off, so this may be a read error. The J gene is TRBJ2-7, the V gene TRBV20-1; D is unresolved. Germline V lookup: CDR1 DFQATT, CDR2 SNEGSKA (reference sequence). CDR3 length equals 11 residues. CDR3 nucleotides: TGCAGTGCTGACTGGGATTACGAGCTGTACTTC. Its protein product is CSADWDYELYF.

Turning to this clonotype: This may come from a read error, since a much larger clone is one base off. The chain joins TRBV9 to TRBJ2-7; 7 bases match TRBD1. Germline V lookup: CDR1 SGDLS, CDR2 YYNGEE. The CDR3 is 15 residues long. The chain's CDR3 is CASSEGTAPGYEPYF. The CDR3 region has the DNA TGTGCCAGCAGCGAAGGGACAGCCCCCGGGTACGAGCCGTACTTC. Full variable domain (rest looked up from reference TRBV9 and TRBJ2-7): DSGVTQTPKHLITATGQRVTLRCSPRSGDLSVYWYQQSLDQGLQFLIQYYNGEERAKGNILERFSAQQFPDLHSELNLSSLELGDSALYFCASSEGTAPGYEPYFGPGTRLTVT.

This chain uses TRBV7-9 with TRBJ1-1, with TRBD1 as a possible D gene (5 bases). The ends were cut back, 1 base at V and 4 bases at J, with 10 bases in the middle. Germline V CDR1 and CDR2: SEHNR, FQNEAQ (reference sequence). The CDR3 has 14 amino acids. The CDR3 loop is CASSLGQPVTEAFF. Here the CDR3 DNA reads TGTGCCAGCAGCTTAGGACAGCCGGTCACTGAAGCTTTCTTT.

The V gene is TRBV5-1, the J gene TRBJ2-7, with TRBD1 as a possible D gene (5 bases). The length of the CDR3 is 18 residues. Germline V gives CDR1 SGHRS, CDR2 YFSETQ. The germline V and J ends were trimmed by 2 bases and 0 bases, with 21 bases remaining between them. CDR3 in amino acids: CASSFGSGWTFSSYEQYF. CDR3 DNA: TGCGCCAGCAGCTTCGGATCCGGTTGGACATTTAGCTCCTACGAGCAGTACTTC. Together with reference TRBV5-1 and TRBJ2-7, the CDR3 gives the full variable domain: KAGVTQTPRYLIKTRGQQVTLSCSPISGHRSVSWYQQTPGQGLQFLFEYFSETQRNKGNFPGRFSGRQFSNSRSEMNVSTLELGDSALYLCASSFGSGWTFSSYEQYFGPGTRLTVT.

Remarks on this clonotype: A much larger clone sits a single nucleotide away, making a read error possible. The V gene is TRBV2, the J gene TRBJ2-5; a possible D gene is TRBD2 (6 bases). The CDR3 has 15 residues. Germline CDR1 and CDR2: SNHLY and FYNNEI. Between the trimmed V and J ends, which lost 1 base and 4 bases, there was a span of 13 bases. The CDR3 DNA follows: TGTGCCAGCAGTGAAGGGCTAGCGAGGGCAGAGACCCAGTACTTC. Its protein product is CASSEGLARAETQYF.

This sequence joins TRBV20-1 and TRBJ1-5; 9 bases agree with TRBD1. The CDR3 is 15 residues long. Germline CDR1 and CDR2: DFQATT and SNEGSKA (reference sequence). J gave up 4 bases and V 3 bases, and 7 bases lay outside the gene matches. The CDR3 protein is CSASPGTGRNQPQHF. The DNA of the CDR3 is TGCAGTGCTAGCCCCGGGACAGGGAGGAATCAGCCCCAGCATTTT.

The CDR3 DNA sequence: TGTGCCAGCAGCCCTTCTCCCGGGACAGGGGCCGATAACTATGGCTACACCTTC. It codes for CASSPSPGTGADNYGYTF. The chain couples TRBV7-9 to TRBJ1-2; 10 bases agree with TRBD1. With V trimmed by 5 bases and J by 1 base, 13 bases remained unmatched. The CDR3 has 18 residues. Germline-derived CDR1 and CDR2 are SEHNR and FQNEAQ (reference sequence).

This clonotype was recorded many times. The chain uses TRBV12-3 or TRBV12-4 and TRBJ1-1; 7 bases are a match to TRBD1. Losses at the gene ends were 6 bases for V and 3 bases for J; bases not matched to a gene: 7. The CDR3 totals 14 residues. CDR3 coding DNA: TGTGCCAGCAGCCCCGGACAGGTCCACACTGAAGCTTTCTTT. Protein product: CASSPGQVHTEAFF.

This chain connects TRBV5-1 to TRBJ2-7, with 7 bases that match TRBD1. Germline CDR1 is SGHRS and CDR2 is YFSETQ. The CDR3 spans 14 residues. V lost 4 bases to trimming and J lost 4 bases; unmatched junction nucleotides: 8. The CDR3 is CASSGPGQRYEQYF. Written as DNA, the CDR3 is TGCGCCAGCAGCGGCCCGGGACAGAGGTACGAGCAGTACTTC. Full variable domain (rest looked up from reference TRBV5-1 and TRBJ2-7): KAGVTQTPRYLIKTRGQQVTLSCSPISGHRSVSWYQQTPGQGLQFLFEYFSETQRNKGNFPGRFSGRQFSNSRSEMNVSTLELGDSALYLCASSGPGQRYEQYFGPGTRLTVT.

V usage is TRBV12-3 or TRBV12-4 and J usage is TRBJ1-3; possibly TRBD1 for D (6 bases). The CDR3 is 16 amino acids. V lost 6 bases, J lost 8 bases, and 23 bases lay in between. The CDR3 region has the DNA TGTGCCAGCAGCAACCCTATCGGGCAGGGGACGGACACCATATATTTT. Protein: CASSNPIGQGTDTIYF.

This clonotype was counted at least ten times. The V and J genes are TRBV7-2 and TRBJ1-6; a weak D match, TRBD1 (6 bases). With 10 bases removed from V and 8 bases from J, the gap between germline ends came to 15 bases. In germline, CDR1 is SGHTA, CDR2 FQGNSA. There are 13 residues in the CDR3. This CDR3 is CATTRHRDSPLHF. In DNA form, the CDR3 reads TGTGCCACCACTCGGCACAGGGATTCACCCCTCCACTTT.

Note on this clonotype: A read error is possible here, since a much larger clone lies one base away. This chain connects TRBV27 to TRBJ2-5; D is uncertain. CDR3 length: 14 amino acids. The V gene's germline CDR1 is MNHEY and CDR2 SMNVEV (reference sequence). Trimming took 0 bases from V and 6 from J, leaving 11 bases between them. CDR3 DNA sequence: TGTGCCAGCAGTTTATCGATGCTCGGAAAGACCCAGTACTTC. This encodes CASSLSMLGKTQYF.

This clonotype was observed many times. This chain joins TRBV12-3 or TRBV12-4 and TRBJ1-3; D unresolved. Trimming removed 1 base at V and 5 bases at J, with 3 bases between. The CDR3 length is 12 residues. The CDR3 sequence: CASSLVRNTIYF. The CDR3 DNA reads TGTGCCAGCAGTTTAGTTAGAAACACCATATATTTT.

The V and J genes are TRBV6-5 and TRBJ1-2, with D perhaps TRBD1 (5 bases). V shed 5 bases and J shed 5 bases, with 15 bases lying between them. Germline V gives CDR1 MNHEY, CDR2 SVGAGI. CDR3 length: 14 residues. The CDR3 DNA sequence: TGTGCCAGCAGTACCCCCGGGACCCTTTATGGCTACACCTTC. Residues: CASSTPGTLYGYTF.

This chain joins TRBV4-1 and TRBJ1-2; D perhaps matches TRBD1 (6 bases). The CDR3 runs 14 residues. CDR1 is MGHRA, CDR2 YSYEKL, per germline. The germline V and J ends were trimmed by 4 bases and 4 bases, with 13 bases remaining between them. In DNA, the CDR3 is TGCGCCAGCAGCCTCTTTGGGGGCCGCTATGGCTACACCTTC. Translating it yields CASSLFGGRYGYTF.

This clonotype was observed a handful of times. The V gene is TRBV25-1, the J gene TRBJ2-7, with D perhaps given as TRBD1 or TRBD2 (6 bases each). V lost 5 bases to trimming and J lost 3 bases, with 20 bases between them. CDR3 length: 16 amino acids. Germline CDR1 MGHDK, CDR2 SYGVNS. Here the CDR3 reads CASSLGGPPRVYEQYF. In DNA form, the CDR3 reads TGTGCCAGCAGTTTAGGGGGGCCGCCTAGAGTCTACGAGCAGTACTTC.

This clonotype was observed many times. An end of the junction does not agree with germline; a read error may underlie this. The chain has TRBV7-2 and TRBJ1-1; D may be TRBD1 (5 bases). Germline CDR1 and CDR2: SGHTA and FQGNSA. This CDR3 has 14 amino acids. CDR3: CASSPHRQNTKAFF. The CDR3 nucleotides read TGTGCCAGCAGCCCCCATCGACAGAACACTAAAGCTTTCTTT.

The CDR3 nucleotides are TGTGCCAGCAGCCCAACCGGGACAGGGGGAAATCAGCCCCAGCATTTT. It is translated as CASSPTGTGGNQPQHF. The chain couples TRBV7-3 to TRBJ1-5; 11 bases match TRBD1. The germline gives CDR1 SGHTA, CDR2 FQGTGA. The CDR3 has 16 amino acids. J lost 4 bases, V lost 5 bases, and 7 bases had no gene match.